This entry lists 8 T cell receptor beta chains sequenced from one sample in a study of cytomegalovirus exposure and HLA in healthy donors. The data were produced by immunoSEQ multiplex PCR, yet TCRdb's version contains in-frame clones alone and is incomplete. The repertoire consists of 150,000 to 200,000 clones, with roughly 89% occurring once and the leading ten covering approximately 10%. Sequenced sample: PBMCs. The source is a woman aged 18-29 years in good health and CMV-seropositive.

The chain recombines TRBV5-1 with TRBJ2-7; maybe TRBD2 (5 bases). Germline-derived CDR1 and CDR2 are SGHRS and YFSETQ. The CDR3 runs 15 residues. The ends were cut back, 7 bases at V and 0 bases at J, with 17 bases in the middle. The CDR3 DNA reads TGCGCCAGCGCCGACGAGGTTGGGAGCTCCTACGAGCAGTACTTC. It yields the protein CASADEVGSSYEQYF.

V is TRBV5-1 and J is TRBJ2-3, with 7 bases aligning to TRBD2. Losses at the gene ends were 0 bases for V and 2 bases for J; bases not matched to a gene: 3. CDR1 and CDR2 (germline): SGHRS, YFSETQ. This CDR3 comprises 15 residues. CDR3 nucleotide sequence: TGCGCCAGCAGCTTGGGGCTAGCGGACACAGATACGCAGTATTTT. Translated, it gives CASSLGLADTDTQYF.

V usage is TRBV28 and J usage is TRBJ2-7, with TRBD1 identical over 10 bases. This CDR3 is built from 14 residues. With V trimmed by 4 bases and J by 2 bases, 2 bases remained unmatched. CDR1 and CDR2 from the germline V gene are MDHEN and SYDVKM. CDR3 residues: CASSSGQGPYEQYF. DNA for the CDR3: TGTGCCAGCAGTTCGGGACAGGGGCCCTACGAGCAGTACTTC.

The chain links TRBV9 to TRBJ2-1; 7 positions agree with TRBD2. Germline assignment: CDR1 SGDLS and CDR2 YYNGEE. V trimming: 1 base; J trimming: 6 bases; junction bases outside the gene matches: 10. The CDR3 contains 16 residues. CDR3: CASSVFSGGVSNEQFF. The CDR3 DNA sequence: TGTGCCAGCAGCGTATTTTCGGGAGGAGTCTCCAATGAGCAGTTCTTC.

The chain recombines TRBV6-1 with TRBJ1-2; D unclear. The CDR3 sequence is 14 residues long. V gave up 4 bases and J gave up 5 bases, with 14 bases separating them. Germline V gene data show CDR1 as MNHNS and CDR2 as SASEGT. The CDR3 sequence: CASSGIGVMYGYTF. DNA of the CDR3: TGTGCCAGCAGTGGGATCGGGGTGATGTATGGCTACACCTTC.

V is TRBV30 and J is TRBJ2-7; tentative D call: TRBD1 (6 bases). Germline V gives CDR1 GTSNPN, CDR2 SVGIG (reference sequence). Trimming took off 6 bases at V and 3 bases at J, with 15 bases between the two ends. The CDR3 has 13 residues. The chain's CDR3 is CACRHRAIYEQYF. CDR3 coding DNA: TGTGCCTGCCGTCACAGGGCTATCTACGAGCAGTACTTC.

CDR3 protein: CASSRQGGNTEAFF. CDR3 in DNA: TGTGCCAGCAGCCGACAGGGGGGGAACACTGAAGCTTTCTTT. The chain uses TRBV7-2 and TRBJ1-1; 9 positions match TRBD1. Germline V gene data show CDR1 as SGHTA and CDR2 as FQGNSA. This CDR3 region has 14 residues. Germline trimming cut 5 bases from V and 1 base from J; bases unmatched to any gene: 2.

This CDR3 is CASSSPGGSLEQYF. CDR3 nucleotides: TGTGCCAGCAGCTCCCCGGGGGGTAGCCTGGAGCAGTACTTC. This chain joins TRBV13 and TRBJ2-7, with 7 bases fitting TRBD2. Germline V gene lookup returns CDR1 PRHDT and CDR2 FYEKMQ (reference sequence). The CDR3 length is 14 residues. J lost 7 bases, V lost 4 bases, and 10 bases had no gene match.